This T cell receptor (beta chain) derives from a study of technical replicates of blood from a few donors. Trimming left V 4 bases short and J 6 bases short, with 22 bases between. CDR3 length: 15 residues. In germline, CDR1 is SQVTM, CDR2 ANQGSEA. Profiling relied on immunoSEQ multiplex PCR, and the TCRdb table lists in-frame clones only, not all of them. Seen here are almost 55,000 clones, around 94% observed once, and the top ten hold 0.2% to 0.25%. The sample taken for sequencing was T cells isolated from PBMCs. The TCR sequence derives from a human donor in good health. The chain has TRBV29-1 and TRBJ2-7, with D maybe TRBD1 (6 bases). CDR3 residues: CSVVKRQGQLGEQYF. The CDR3 nucleotides read TGCAGCGTTGTCAAGAGGCAGGGACAACTCGGCGAGCAGTACTTC.